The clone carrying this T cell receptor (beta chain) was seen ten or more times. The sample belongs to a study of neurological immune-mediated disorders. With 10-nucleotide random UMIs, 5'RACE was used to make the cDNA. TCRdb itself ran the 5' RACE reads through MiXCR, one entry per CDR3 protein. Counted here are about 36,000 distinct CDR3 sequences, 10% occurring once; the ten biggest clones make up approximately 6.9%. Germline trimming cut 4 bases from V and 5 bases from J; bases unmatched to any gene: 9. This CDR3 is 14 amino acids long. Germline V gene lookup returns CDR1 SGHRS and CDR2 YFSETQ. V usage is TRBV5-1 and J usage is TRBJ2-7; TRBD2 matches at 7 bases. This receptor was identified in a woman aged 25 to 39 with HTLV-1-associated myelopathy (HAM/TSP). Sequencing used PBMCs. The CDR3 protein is CASSHLGGGDEQYF. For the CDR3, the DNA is TGCGCCAGCAGCCATCTGGGGGGAGGGGACGAGCAGTACTTC. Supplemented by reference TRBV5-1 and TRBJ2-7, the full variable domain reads KAGVTQTPRYLIKTRGQQVTLSCSPISGHRSVSWYQQTPGQGLQFLFEYFSETQRNKGNFPGRFSGRQFSNSRSEMNVSTLELGDSALYLCASSHLGGGDEQYFGPGTRLTVT.